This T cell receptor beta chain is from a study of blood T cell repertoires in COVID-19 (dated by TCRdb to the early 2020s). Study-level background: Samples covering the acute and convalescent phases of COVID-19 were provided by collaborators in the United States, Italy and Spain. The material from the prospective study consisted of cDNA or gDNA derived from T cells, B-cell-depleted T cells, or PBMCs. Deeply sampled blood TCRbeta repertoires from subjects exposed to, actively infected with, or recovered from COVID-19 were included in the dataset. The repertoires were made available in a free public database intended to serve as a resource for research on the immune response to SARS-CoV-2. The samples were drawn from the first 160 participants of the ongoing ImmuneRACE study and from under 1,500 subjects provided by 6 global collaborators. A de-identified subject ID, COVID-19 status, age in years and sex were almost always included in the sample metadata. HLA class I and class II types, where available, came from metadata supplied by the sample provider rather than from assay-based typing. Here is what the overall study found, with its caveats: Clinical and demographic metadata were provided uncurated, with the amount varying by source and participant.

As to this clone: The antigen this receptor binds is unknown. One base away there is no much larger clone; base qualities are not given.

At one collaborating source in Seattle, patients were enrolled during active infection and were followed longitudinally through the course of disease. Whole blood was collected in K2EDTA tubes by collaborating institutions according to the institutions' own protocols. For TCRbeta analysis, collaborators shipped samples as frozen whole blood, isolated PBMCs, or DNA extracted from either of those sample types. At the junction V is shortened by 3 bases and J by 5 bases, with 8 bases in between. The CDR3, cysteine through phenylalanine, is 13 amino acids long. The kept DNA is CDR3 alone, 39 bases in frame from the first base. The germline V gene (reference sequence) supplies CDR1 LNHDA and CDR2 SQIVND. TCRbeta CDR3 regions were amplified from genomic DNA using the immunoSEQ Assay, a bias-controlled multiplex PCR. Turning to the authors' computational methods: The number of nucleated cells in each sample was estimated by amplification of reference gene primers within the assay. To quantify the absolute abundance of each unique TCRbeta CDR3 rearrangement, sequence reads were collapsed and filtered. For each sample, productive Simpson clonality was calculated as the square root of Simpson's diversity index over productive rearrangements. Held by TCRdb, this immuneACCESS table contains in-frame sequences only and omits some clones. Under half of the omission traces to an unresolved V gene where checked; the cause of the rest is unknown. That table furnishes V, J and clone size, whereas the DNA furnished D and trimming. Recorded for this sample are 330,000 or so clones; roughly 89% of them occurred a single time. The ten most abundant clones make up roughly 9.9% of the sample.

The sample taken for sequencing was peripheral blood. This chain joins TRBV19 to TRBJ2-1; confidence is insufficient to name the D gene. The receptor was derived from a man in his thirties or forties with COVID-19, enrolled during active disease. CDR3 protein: CASSILTHNEQFF. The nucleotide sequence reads TGTGCCAGTAGTATTTTGACTCACAATGAGCAGTTCTTC.